The 15 T cell receptor beta chains in this list originate from one sample, sequenced in a study of T-cell reconstitution after alpha-beta-depleted transplantation in children. Unique molecular identifiers were used to barcode this TCRbeta library. TCRdb fed the PCR reads into MiXCR, producing one record per CDR3 protein. The sample has hundreds of thousands of distinct CDR3 sequences; 10% to 15% are singletons. This specimen consisted of PBMCs, mostly from graft donor cells, obtained 360 days after TCRalphabeta/CD19-depleted stem cell transplant. The receptors shown here come from a male patient between 10 and 17 years old who had a stem cell transplant for acute myeloid leukemia, so the T cells may come from the graft donor.

This clonotype was picked up many times. This chain uses TRBV7-2 with TRBJ2-7, with D maybe TRBD2 (5 bases). Germline values: CDR1 SGHTA, CDR2 FQGNSA. This CDR3 spans 14 amino acids. V lost 2 bases, J lost 6 bases, and 14 bases lay in between. The CDR3: CASSLLRDRLEQYF. CDR3 DNA sequence: TGTGCCAGCAGCTTACTACGGGATAGGCTCGAGCAGTACTTC.

In this sample, this clonotype turned up a few times. The gene calls are TRBV6-5 and TRBJ2-2; 11 bases map to TRBD2. The CDR3 runs to 17 residues. J gave up 1 base and V 4 bases, and 5 bases lay outside the gene matches. Germline CDR1 MNHEY, CDR2 SVGAGI. In DNA, the CDR3 is TGTGCCAGCAGTTTACTAGCGGGAGAAGTGAACACCGGGGAGCTGTTTTTT. Protein sequence: CASSLLAGEVNTGELFF.

This clonotype appeared a few times. The chain is built from TRBV4-2 and TRBJ1-2; 7 nucleotides match TRBD1. CDR1 and CDR2 from the germline V gene are LGHNA and YNFKEQ. V lost 4 bases and J lost 9; bases outside the gene matches: 11. The CDR3 has 14 residues. DNA for the CDR3: TGTGCCAGCAGCCTACCTTCGACAGGGTACAGCTACACCTTC. This translates into CASSLPSTGYSYTF.

This clonotype has only a few counts. The chain carries TRBV6-2 or TRBV6-3 and TRBJ2-4, with a tentative D call TRBD1 (5 bases). V gave up 6 bases and J gave up 5 bases, with 14 bases separating them. This CDR3 is 14 amino acids long. Germline CDR1 is MNHEY and CDR2 is SVGEGT. For the CDR3, the DNA is TGTGCCAGCAGGCAGGGTTTGGTCGAAAACATTCAGTACTTC. It specifies CASRQGLVENIQYF.

There are a few counts of this clonotype. The chain carries TRBV7-2 and TRBJ2-7, with TRBD2 matching over 7 bases. This CDR3 has 14 amino acids. With V trimmed by 5 bases and J by 6 bases, 10 bases remained unmatched. Germline lookup yields CDR1 SGHTA and CDR2 FQGNSA. CDR3 sequence: CASSHGLEVSEQYF. The CDR3 nucleotides are TGTGCCAGCAGCCATGGACTAGAAGTCAGCGAGCAGTACTTC.

The chain carries TRBV27 and TRBJ2-7; 9 bases map to TRBD1. Germline loops: CDR1 MNHEY, CDR2 SMNVEV (reference sequence). CDR3 length: 15 residues. Trimming took 7 bases from V and 2 from J; bases not matched to a gene: 9. CDR3 sequence (DNA): TGTGCCAGCACTCCCACCGGGACAGGGACCTACGAGCAGTACTTC. This gives the protein CASTPTGTGTYEQYF.

The chain employs TRBV28 and TRBJ2-7, with TRBD1 matching 12 bases. CDR3 size: 16 residues. After removal of 1 base from V and 5 bases from J, the junction contained 6 bases not matched to a gene. Germline CDR1 MDHEN, CDR2 SYDVKM. In nucleotides, the CDR3 is TGTGCCAGCAGTTTATCTGCGGGACAGGGGGCCCACGAGCAGTACTTC. Translated, it gives CASSLSAGQGAHEQYF.

The chain joins TRBV7-2 to TRBJ1-5; a possible D gene is TRBD1 (6 bases). V was cut by 4 bases and J by 11 bases, with 24 bases left in between. Germline V gene sequence: CDR1 SGHTA, CDR2 FQGNSA. The CDR3 loop spans 16 amino acids. Here the CDR3 reads CASSWRTGGPQAAQHF. CDR3 nucleotides: TGTGCCAGCAGCTGGAGAACCGGGGGGCCCCAAGCTGCCCAGCATTTT.

V is TRBV6-1 and J is TRBJ2-1, with a possible D match to TRBD2 (6 bases). V lost 6 bases and J 14 bases, leaving 14 bases between the germline ends. The CDR3 is 11 residues long. CDR1 MNHNS and CDR2 SASEGT come from the germline V gene. The CDR3 protein is CASRRLGSEFF. The CDR3 bases are TGTGCCAGCAGAAGACTAGGATCGGAGTTCTTC.

The V call is TRBV20-1, the J call TRBJ2-7, with 9 bases aligning to TRBD2. This CDR3 contains 15 residues. Unmatched junction bases numbered 5, after V lost 0 bases and J lost 2 bases. Germline-derived CDR1 and CDR2 are DFQATT and SNEGSKA (reference sequence). The CDR3 DNA reads as TGCAGTGCTAGAGAACTCGCGGGAGGGACCTACGAGCAGTACTTC. Translation gives CSARELAGGTYEQYF.

This clonotype came up many times. The V call is TRBV29-1, the J call TRBJ2-3, with D possibly TRBD1 on 6 matching bases. Trimming cost V 7 bases and J 4 bases, with 18 bases left between them. CDR3 length: 14 amino acids. Germline loops: CDR1 SQVTM, CDR2 ANQGSEA. The CDR3 bases are TGCAGCGCCCTGACCCAGGGGCGGGCAGATACGCAGTATTTT. Amino acids: CSALTQGRADTQYF.

This clonotype was picked up a small number of times. The chain combines TRBV11-2 with TRBJ2-7, with 12 bases that match TRBD2. Germline values: CDR1 SGHAT, CDR2 FQNNGV. Germline trimming cut 5 bases from V and 3 bases from J; bases unmatched to any gene: 14. This CDR3 region has 18 residues. In nucleotides, the CDR3 is TGTGCCAGCAGCCGTCCCGCTAGCGGGAGGGGGGGGATCTACGAGCAGTACTTC. Protein sequence: CASSRPASGRGGIYEQYF. The entire variable domain, with the rest obtained from reference TRBV11-2 and TRBJ2-7, is as follows: EAGVAQSPRYKIIEKRQSVAFWCNPISGHATLYWYQQILGQGPKLLIQFQNNGVVDDSQLPKDRFSAERLKGVDSTLKIQPAKLEDSAVYLCASSRPASGRGGIYEQYFGPGTRLTVT.

In this sample, this clonotype turned up many times. V is TRBV12-3 or TRBV12-4 and J is TRBJ2-5; perhaps TRBD2 as D (5 bases). CDR3 length: 13 residues. V was cut by 3 bases and J by 4 bases, with 9 bases left in between. CDR3 DNA: TGTGCCAGCAGTTTCGTGGCGGGAGAGACCCAGTACTTC. Translation: CASSFVAGETQYF.

This clonotype has a handful of counts. At one boundary the junction diverges from the germline segment, which might be a read error. The rearrangement uses TRBV29-1 and TRBJ1-2; 7 nucleotides line up with TRBD1. This CDR3 spans 11 amino acids. Per the germline V gene, CDR1 is SQVTM and CDR2 is ANQGSEA. The CDR3 region is CSVKETGTDNF. CDR3 sequence (DNA): TGCAGCGTTAAAGAAACCGGGACAGATAACTTC.

This chain links TRBV27 with TRBJ2-2, with 9 bases that match TRBD2. CDR1 is MNHEY and CDR2 is SMNVEV in the germline V gene (reference sequence). Losses at the gene ends were 3 bases for V and 4 bases for J; bases not matched to a gene: 6. The CDR3 is made up of 16 amino acids. In DNA form, the CDR3 reads TGTGCCAGCAGTTTTTTAGCGGGAGACGGCACCGGGGAGCTGTTTTTT. It codes for CASSFLAGDGTGELFF.